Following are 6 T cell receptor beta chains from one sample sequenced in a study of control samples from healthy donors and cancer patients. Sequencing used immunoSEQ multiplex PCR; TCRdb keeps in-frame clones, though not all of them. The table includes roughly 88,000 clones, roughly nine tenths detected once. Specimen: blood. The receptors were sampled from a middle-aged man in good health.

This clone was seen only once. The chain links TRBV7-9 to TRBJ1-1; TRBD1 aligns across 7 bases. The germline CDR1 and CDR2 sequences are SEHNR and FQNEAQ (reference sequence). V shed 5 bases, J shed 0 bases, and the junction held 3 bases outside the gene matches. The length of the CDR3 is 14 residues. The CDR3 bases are TGTGCCAGCAGCCCCGGGACAGTGAACACTGAAGCTTTCTTT. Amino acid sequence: CASSPGTVNTEAFF.

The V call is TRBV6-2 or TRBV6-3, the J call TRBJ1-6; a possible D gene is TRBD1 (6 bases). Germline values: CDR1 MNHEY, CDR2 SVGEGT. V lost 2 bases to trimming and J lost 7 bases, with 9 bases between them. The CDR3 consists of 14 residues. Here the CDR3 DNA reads TGTGCCAGCAGTTACATGGGACAAAATTCACCCCTCCACTTT. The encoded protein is CASSYMGQNSPLHF.

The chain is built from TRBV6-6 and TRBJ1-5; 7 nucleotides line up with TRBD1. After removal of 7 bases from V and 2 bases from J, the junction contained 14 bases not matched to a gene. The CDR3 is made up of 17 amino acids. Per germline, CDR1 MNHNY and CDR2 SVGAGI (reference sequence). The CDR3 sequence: CASTRSFSQGGNQPQHF. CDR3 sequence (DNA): TGTGCCAGCACCCGATCATTCTCTCAGGGGGGCAATCAGCCCCAGCATTTT.

This CDR3 reads CASSPGGQPQHF. The CDR3, as DNA: TGTGCCAGCAGCCCTGGAGGCCAGCCCCAGCATTTT. The chain is built from TRBV7-9 and TRBJ1-5; D is uncertain. Germline loops: CDR1 SEHNR, CDR2 FQNEAQ (reference sequence). V dropped 5 bases and J dropped 7 bases, with 9 bases sitting between them. The CDR3 covers 12 residues.

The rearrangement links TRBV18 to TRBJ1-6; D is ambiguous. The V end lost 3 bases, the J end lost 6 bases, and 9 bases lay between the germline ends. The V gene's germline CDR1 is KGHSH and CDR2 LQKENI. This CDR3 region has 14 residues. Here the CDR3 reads CASSPRQINSPLHF. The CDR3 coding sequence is TGTGCCAGCTCACCCCGCCAGATTAATTCACCCCTCCACTTT. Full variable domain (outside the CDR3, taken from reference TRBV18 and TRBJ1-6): NAGVMQNPRHLVRRRGQEARLRCSPMKGHSHVYWYRQLPEEGLKFMVYLQKENIIDESGMPKERFSAEFPKEGPSILRIQQVVRGDSAAYFCASSPRQINSPLHFGNGTRLTVT.

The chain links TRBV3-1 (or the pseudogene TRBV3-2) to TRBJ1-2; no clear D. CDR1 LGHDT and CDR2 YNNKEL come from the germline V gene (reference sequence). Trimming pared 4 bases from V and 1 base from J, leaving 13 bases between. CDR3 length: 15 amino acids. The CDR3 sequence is CASSPGEGLNYGYTF. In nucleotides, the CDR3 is TGTGCCAGCAGCCCCGGGGAAGGCCTTAACTATGGCTACACCTTC.